This T cell receptor beta chain was sequenced in a study of blood T cell repertoires in COVID-19. Looked up from germline, CDR1 is SGHNT and CDR2 is YYREEE (reference sequence). V was trimmed by 4 bases and J by 5 bases, leaving 12 bases between them. The CDR3 is 14 amino acids. TCRdb's table, derived via immunoSEQ multiplex PCR, lists solely in-frame clones and lacks some. The sample lists 310,000 or so clones; around nine tenths were seen once. The chain is built from TRBV5-4 and TRBJ2-2, with D possibly matching TRBD1 (6 bases). Sequencing input: peripheral blood. The receptor's source is a woman aged 25 to 45 with COVID-19, enrolled during active disease. CDR3 in amino acids: CASSILQGTGELFF. CDR3 DNA: TGTGCCAGCAGCATACTCCAGGGGACCGGGGAGCTGTTTTTT.